Here is one T cell receptor (beta chain) with its context. This clonotype came up many times. Its antigen specificity is not known. It has no much larger one-base neighbor in the sample; base qualities were not kept. This sample was taken from a study of spatial heterogeneity in lung cancer (dated by TCRdb to the late 2010s). General notes on the study: Samples were obtained from roughly 72 patients with early-stage, untreated non-small cell lung cancer from the lung TRACERx cohort. Follow-up PBMC samples were sequenced whenever the samples were available, and the median time to follow-up was around 2 years after resection. Beta-chain transcripts were consistently detected in greater numbers than alpha-chain transcripts, which likely reflected higher beta-chain transcript abundance. In the raw uncorrected reads, each unique combination of TCR and UMI appeared more than ten times on average. In non-small cell lung cancer, the study quantitatively compared TCR alpha and beta repertoires across several tumor regions, matched nontumor lung, and blood. The study linked features of the TCR repertoire to counts of nonsynonymous mutations, which were determined by whole-exome sequencing of tumor tissue. Both alpha and beta chains were TCR-sequenced in samples taken at surgery, namely 220 tumor regions, 64 matched nontumor lung samples and 50 to 60 PBMC samples. Paper-wide results and their limitations: Only 14 patients were included in comparisons of baseline and follow-up blood repertoires. Ubiquitous expanded tumor TCRs were found in blood more often at tumor resection than at routine follow-up. Confirming at a functional level the hypothesis that regional TCRs recognize regional mutations was considered to require additional single-cell paired TCR alpha and beta sequencing.

Library construction relied on 5' RACE. Sequencing was performed on a NextSeq 500. The TCR library protocol attached a unique molecular identifier to each TCR cDNA molecule to allow correction of PCR and sequencing errors. As for the original processing: TCR identification, UMI-based error correction and CDR3 extraction were all carried out with Decombinator tools. Expanded TCRs were defined as those above a frequency of 2 per 1,000, corresponding to the top 1% of the tumor frequency distribution. Renyi diversity was calculated using the R vegan package after each repertoire was subsampled 100 times to 5,000 TCRs. To build CDR3 similarity networks, amino acid triplet string-kernel similarity was used, and CDR3s were connected when their pairwise similarity was above 0.82. The public reads were reanalyzed by TCRdb: fastp trimming at Q25, MiXCR alignment, in-frame beta chains only. Rows with one shared CDR3 protein collapse into an entry with the most common genes and DNA. These V and J calls rely on TCRdb rather than the paper's analysis. The sample has under 150,000 distinct CDR3 sequences on record, 10% to 15% of them singletons. Of the sample, around 16% is held by the ten largest clones.

This sample's time point label indicates: blood at routine non-recurrence follow-up after resection. TCR sequencing used whole RNA extracted from tumor and nontumor lung tissue, or from cryopreserved PBMC samples, without cell sorting. A patient was chosen for TCR sequencing only when enough RNA was available from at least two tumor regions. CDR1 and CDR2, looked up from the germline V gene (reference sequence), are DFQATT and SNEGSKA. Measured from the cysteine to the phenylalanine, the CDR3 is 14 residues long. The DNA shown is the 42-base CDR3, in frame from base 1. V has 0 bases trimmed and J has 5 bases trimmed; junction bases matching no gene number 4.

This TCR derives from a male donor with early-stage non-small cell lung cancer. The source was PBMCs, collected at follow-up. The chain links TRBV20-1 with TRBJ1-2; TRBD1 fits 9 bases in the junction. The nucleotide sequence reads TGCAGTGCTAGAGACGGACAGGGGTCATATGGCTACACCTTC. Its protein reads: CSARDGQGSYGYTF.